This paragraph reports one T cell receptor (beta chain). The antigen remains undetermined. This sample stems from a study of T cells in Graves' hyperthyroidism and ophthalmopathy. Study-wide points: Blood held most thyroid clonotypes expanded above 0.001 frequency. Before onset, by a median of 6.5 months, the model predicted ophthalmopathy.

Amplified TCR beta CDR3 regions came from RNA transcripts. In the first-round RT-PCR of the TCR CDR3, the HTBI primer set was used. Via MiXCR, TCRdb re-called the multiplex PCR reads, giving one row per CDR3 protein. This sample has 550,000 to 700,000 distinct CDR3 sequences; 35% to 55% occur once, and the top ten carry around 20%. The CDR3 is 13 residues long. With 5 bases clipped from V and 8 bases from J, the junction kept 7 bases outside the gene matches. Looked up from germline, CDR1 is SGDLS and CDR2 is YYNGEE. Uncontrolled infection, other autoimmune disease, pregnancy or lactation excluded patients. Diagnoses used clinical symptoms, serum thyroxine and TRAb, thyroid ultrasound and orbital computed tomography.

The J gene is TRBJ1-2, the V gene TRBV9, with TRBD1 matching over 9 bases. Sequences were obtained from peripheral blood or thyroid tissue (not recorded which). The source is an adult woman with Graves' disease, either hyperthyroidism or ophthalmopathy (not recorded which). CDR3 region: CASSSQGAGGYTF. In DNA form, the CDR3 reads TGTGCCAGCAGTTCACAGGGGGCTGGGGGCTACACCTTC.